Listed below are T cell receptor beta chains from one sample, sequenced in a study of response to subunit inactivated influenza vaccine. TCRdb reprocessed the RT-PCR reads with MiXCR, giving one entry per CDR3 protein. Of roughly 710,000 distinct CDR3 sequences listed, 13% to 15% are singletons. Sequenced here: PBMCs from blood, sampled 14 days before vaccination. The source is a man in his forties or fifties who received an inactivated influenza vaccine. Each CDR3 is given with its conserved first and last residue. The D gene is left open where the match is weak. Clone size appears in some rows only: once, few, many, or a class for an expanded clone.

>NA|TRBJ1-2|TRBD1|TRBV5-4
TGTGCCAGCAGCCGCGTCGACAGGGAGTATGGCTACACCTTC
CASSRVDREYGYTF
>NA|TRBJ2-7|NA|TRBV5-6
TGTGCCAGCAGCCTAGAGCCCGGCGGCATAAGCTACGAGCAGTACTTC
CASSLEPGGISYEQYF
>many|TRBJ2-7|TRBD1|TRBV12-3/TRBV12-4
TGTGCCAGCAGTTTAGGACAGGGGGACGAGCAGTACTTC
CASSLGQGDEQYF
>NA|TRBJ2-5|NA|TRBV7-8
TGTGCCAGCAGCTTAGTATTTGCAGGACCAACAGGGACCCAGTATTTC
CASSLVFAGPTGTQYF
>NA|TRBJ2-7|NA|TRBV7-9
TGTGCCAGCAGCCCCGGACAGATTCCCTACGAGCAGTACTTC
CASSPGQIPYEQYF
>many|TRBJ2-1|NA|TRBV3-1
TGTGCCAGCAGCCAAGTTTGGCTAGCGTTTAACAATGAGCAGTTCTTC
CASSQVWLAFNNEQFF
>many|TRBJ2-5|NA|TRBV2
TGTGCCAGCGCGGTCCAAGAGACCCAGTACTTC
CASAVQETQYF
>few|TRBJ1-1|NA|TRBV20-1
TGCAGTGCTAGCCGGGGAACGACTGAAGCTTTCTTT
CSASRGTTEAFF
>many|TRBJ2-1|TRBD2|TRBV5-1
TGCGCCAGCAGCCCACGCGGGGGAAACTCCTACAATGAGCAGTTCTTC
CASSPRGGNSYNEQFF
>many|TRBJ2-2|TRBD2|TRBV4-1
TGCGCCAGCAGCCGCGGGACTAAGGGACACACCGGGGAGCTGTTTTTT
CASSRGTKGHTGELFF
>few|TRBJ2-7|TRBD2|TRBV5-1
TGCGCCAGCAGGAGAGCGGGGGGGAGCGCCTACGAGCAGTACTTC
CASRRAGGSAYEQYF
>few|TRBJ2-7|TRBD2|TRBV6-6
TGTGCCAGCAGTTATCGGGAGCGGGGCGAGCAGTACTTC
CASSYRERGEQYF
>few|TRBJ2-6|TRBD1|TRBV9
TGTGCCAGCAGCGTAGCCCGGGACAGCCGCTCTGGGGCCAACGTCCTGACTTTC
CASSVARDSRSGANVLTF
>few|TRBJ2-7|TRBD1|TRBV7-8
TGTGCCAGCAGCACGGACAGGCCGGGCGAGCAGTACTTC
CASSTDRPGEQYF
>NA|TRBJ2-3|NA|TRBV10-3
TGTGCCATCAGTGGAATGATAGAAGCAGATACGCAGTATTTT
CAISGMIEADTQYF
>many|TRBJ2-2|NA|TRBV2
TGTGCCAGCAATCAGGGGAACACCGGGGAGCTGTTTTTT
CASNQGNTGELFF
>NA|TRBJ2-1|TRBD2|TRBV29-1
TGCAGCGTTGAGGGGACTAGCGGGAGCGGCTACAATGAGCAGTTCTTC
CSVEGTSGSGYNEQFF
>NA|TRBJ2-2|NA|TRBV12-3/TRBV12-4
TGTGCCACCCAAGGCGGGACGCACACCGGGGAGCTGTTTTTT
CATQGGTHTGELFF
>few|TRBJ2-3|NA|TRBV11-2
TGTGCCAGCAGCCGTACCGGACAGCCCAGCACAGATACGCAGTATTTT
CASSRTGQPSTDTQYF
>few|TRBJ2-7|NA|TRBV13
TGTGCCAGCAGCTCCCCCTCAAGGGCCCCTTACGAGCAGTACTTC
CASSSPSRAPYEQYF
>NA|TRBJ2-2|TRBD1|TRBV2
TGTGCCAGTAGGGGGCAGGAGGTCACCGGGGAGCTGTTTTTT
CASRGQEVTGELFF
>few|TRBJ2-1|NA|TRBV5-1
TGCGCCAGCAGCCTATTTCTGGCGGGGCGACACAATGAGCAGTTCTTC
CASSLFLAGRHNEQFF
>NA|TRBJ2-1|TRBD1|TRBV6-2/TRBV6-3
TGTGCCAGCATTAACCCCCGGACAGGGAAACACAATGAGCAGTTCTTC
CASINPRTGKHNEQFF
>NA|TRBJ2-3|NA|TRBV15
TGTGCCACCAGCAGAGTGCGGCAGGGCGTATCAGATACGCAGTATTTT
CATSRVRQGVSDTQYF
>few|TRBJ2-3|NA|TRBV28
TGTGCCAGTGGTAGAGATACGCAGTATTTT
CASGRDTQYF
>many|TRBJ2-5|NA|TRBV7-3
TGTGCCAGCAGCTCCGGGGCGGGGGAGACCCAGTACTTC
CASSSGAGETQYF
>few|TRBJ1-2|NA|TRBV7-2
TGTGCCAGCAGCTCGACAGGAGACCATTATGGCTACACCTTC
CASSSTGDHYGYTF
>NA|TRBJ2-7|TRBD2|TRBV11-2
TGTGCCAGCAGCTTAGGATGGCGGGGGGGCTTGCAGATATCCTACGAGCAGTACTTC
CASSLGWRGGLQISYEQYF
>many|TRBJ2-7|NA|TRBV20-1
TGCAGTGCTAGGCAGCAGTCAAGAGGGGAGCAGTACTTC
CSARQQSRGEQYF
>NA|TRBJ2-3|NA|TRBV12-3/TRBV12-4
TGTGCCAGCAGTTTACGGACAGCAGTCACTACCACAGATACGCAGTATTTT
CASSLRTAVTTTDTQYF
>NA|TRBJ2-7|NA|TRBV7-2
TGTGCCAGCAGCTTATTGGATCAGGGGAACTACGAGCAGTACTTC
CASSLLDQGNYEQYF
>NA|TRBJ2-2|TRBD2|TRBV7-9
TGTGCCAGCACCGGACTAGCGGGACACACCGGGGAGCTGTTTTTT
CASTGLAGHTGELFF
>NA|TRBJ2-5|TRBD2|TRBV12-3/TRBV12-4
TGTGCCAGCAGAAGGAGACTAGCGGGGGACTTCCAAGAGACCCAGTACTTC
CASRRRLAGDFQETQYF
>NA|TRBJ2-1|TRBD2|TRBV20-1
TGCAGTTATACAAGCGGGAGGTACAATGAGCAGTTCTTC
CSYTSGRYNEQFF
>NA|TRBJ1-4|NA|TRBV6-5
TGTGCCAGCAGTTACGGCGGGGATAGGTCGGAAAAACTGTTTTTT
CASSYGGDRSEKLFF
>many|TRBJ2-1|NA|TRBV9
TGTGCCAGCAGCGTAGGGCTCGGGAGCTCCTACAATGAGCAGTTCTTC
CASSVGLGSSYNEQFF